This record concerns one T cell receptor beta chain sequence. Its antigen remains unidentified. Other nucleotide sequences in the sample specify the same CDR3. Deletions cut 3 bases from V and 7 bases from J, with 7 bases between. This CDR3 has 13 amino acids. The sample originates from a study of T cell responses to AZD1222 COVID-19 vaccine. The study, taken as a whole, reports: Variant regions that are unmutated are reportedly the target of nearly half of spike-specific TCRs. Recipients of two AZD1222 doses showed rising Spike-specific TCR breadth and depth. Every sample of the repertoires postdated the peak T cell response. White British ancestry dominated among donors, who included more females, and clonal diversity was possibly underestimated.

Only in-frame clones appear in the TCRdb table, and some are missing; sequencing was by immunoSEQ multiplex PCR. The sample has over 110,000 clones; around 93% are singletons. This TCR was sampled from an adult in good health. The input for sequencing was peripheral blood, taken on day 0 of AZD1222 vaccination. The chain combines TRBV12-3 or TRBV12-4 with TRBJ1-6; maybe TRBD1 (5 bases). CDR3 sequence (DNA): TGTGCCAGCAGTTTGGGGGGGAATTCACCCCTCCACTTT. Translated: CASSLGGNSPLHF.